This T cell receptor (beta chain) stems from a study of blood T cell repertoires in COVID-19. Overall study: Nucleic acid was either cDNA or gDNA, and it came from T cells, B-cell-depleted T cells, or PBMCs.

From germline, CDR1 is SGHDT and CDR2 YYEEEE. The CDR3 totals 14 residues. V lost 2 bases and J lost 5; bases outside the gene matches: 4. It was during active infection that Seattle patients were enrolled and then longitudinally followed. Original data processing: By means of reference gene primer amplification, nucleated cell counts were estimated. Assay used: immunoSEQ multiplex PCR; TCRdb lists only in-frame clones, some missing. V and J calls plus clone size are reproduced from that table; the DNA served to infer D and trimming. The table lists about 160,000 clones, 82% of them singletons, with around 7% in the top ten.

The sequence derives from a middle-aged woman with COVID-19, enrolled during active disease. The chain recombines TRBV5-6 with TRBJ2-5; 9 positions agree with TRBD1. Material: peripheral blood. The CDR3 reads CASSLYDRGETQYF. The CDR3 DNA follows: TGTGCCAGCAGCTTATACGACAGGGGGGAGACCCAGTACTTC.